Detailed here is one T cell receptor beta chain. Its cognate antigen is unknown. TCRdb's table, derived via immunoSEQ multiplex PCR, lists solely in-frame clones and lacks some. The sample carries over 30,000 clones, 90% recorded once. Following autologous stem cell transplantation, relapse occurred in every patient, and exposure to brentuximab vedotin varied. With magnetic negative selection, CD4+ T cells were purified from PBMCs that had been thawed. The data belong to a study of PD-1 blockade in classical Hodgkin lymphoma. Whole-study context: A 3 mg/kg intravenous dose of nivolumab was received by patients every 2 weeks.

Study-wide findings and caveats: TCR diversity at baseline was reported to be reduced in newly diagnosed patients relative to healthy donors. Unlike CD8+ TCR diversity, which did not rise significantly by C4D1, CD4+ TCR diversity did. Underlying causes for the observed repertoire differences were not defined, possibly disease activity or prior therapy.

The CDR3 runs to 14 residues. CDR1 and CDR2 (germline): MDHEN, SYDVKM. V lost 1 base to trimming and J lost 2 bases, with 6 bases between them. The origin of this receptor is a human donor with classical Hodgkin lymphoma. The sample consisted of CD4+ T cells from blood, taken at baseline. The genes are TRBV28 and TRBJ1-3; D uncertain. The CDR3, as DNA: TGTGCCAGCAGTTTATACGACCCTGGAAACACCATATATTTT. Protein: CASSLYDPGNTIYF.